Below are 16 T cell receptor beta chains sequenced from a single sample in a study of CD8+ T cells in alopecia areata. Sequencing templates came from extracted RNA that was reverse transcribed into cDNA. Sequenced by immunoSEQ multiplex PCR; TCRdb stores in-frame clones only, minus some. The table lists over 200,000 clones, around three fifths of them singletons, with roughly 4.2% in the top ten. Treatment described: oral pan-JAK inhibitor, 5-10 mg twice daily. This material consisted of CD4+ T cells sorted from blood, taken at week 4, from a patient treated with tofacitinib. These receptors originate from a human donor with alopecia areata.

The rearrangement links TRBV7-2 to TRBJ2-7, with 9 bases lining up with TRBD1. The CDR3 totals 14 residues. Per the germline V gene, CDR1 is SGHTA and CDR2 is FQGNSA. V gave up 1 base and J gave up 5 bases; unmatched junction bases: 3. CDR3: CASSLGWDRDEQYF. In DNA, the CDR3 is TGTGCCAGCAGCTTAGGATGGGACAGGGACGAGCAGTACTTC.

This clone came up many times. The V call is TRBV10-3, the J call TRBJ1-3; perhaps TRBD1 as D (6 bases). In germline, CDR1 is ENHRY, CDR2 SYGVKD. V was shortened by 3 bases and J by 4 bases, with 10 bases between the two germline ends. This CDR3 has 14 residues. CDR3 nucleotide sequence: TGTGCCATCAGTGACACAGGGTCCGGAAACACCATATATTTT. Translation gives CAISDTGSGNTIYF.

A note on this clone: A read error may account for a junction end that differs from germline. The rearrangement uses TRBV30 and TRBJ2-7; D is unclear. The V gene's germline CDR1 is GTSNPN and CDR2 SVGIG (reference sequence). The CDR3 is 12 residues long. The CDR3 is CAWSDSYLKRVF. CDR3 bases: TGTGCCTGGAGTGACAGCTACCTTAAACGTGTCTTC. Full variable domain (outside the CDR3, taken from reference TRBV30 and TRBJ2-7): SQTIHQWPATLVQPVGSPLSLECTVEGTSNPNLYWYRQAAGRGLQLLFYSVGIGQISSEVPQNLSASRPQDRQFILSSKKLLLSDSGFYLCAWSDSYLKRVFGPGTRLTVT.

This sequence joins TRBV7-2 and TRBJ2-5; 8 bases are a match to TRBD2. Losses at the gene ends were 5 bases for V and 4 bases for J; bases not matched to a gene: 6. The CDR3 contains 14 residues. Germline loops: CDR1 SGHTA, CDR2 FQGNSA. The CDR3 is CASSHRTSRETQYF. Here the CDR3 DNA reads TGTGCCAGCAGCCACCGGACTAGCCGAGAGACCCAGTACTTC.

This clone has just a few counts. This sample includes further DNA sequences coding for the same CDR3. The rearrangement joins TRBV2 to TRBJ2-5; unclear D gene. The CDR3 length is 10 residues. V shed 5 bases and J shed 2 bases, with 0 bases lying between them. Germline loops: CDR1 SNHLY, CDR2 FYNNEI. The CDR3 DNA is TGTGCCAGCAGTCAAGAGACCCAGTACTTC. As protein: CASSQETQYF.

The chain links TRBV5-1 to TRBJ1-4; D is possibly TRBD1 (5 bases). CDR1 is SGHRS and CDR2 is YFSETQ in the germline V gene. This CDR3 is 15 amino acids long. Trimming took 4 bases from V and 0 from J, leaving 10 bases between them. CDR3 bases: TGCGCCAGCAGCGGGGACGCTGCAACTAATGAAAAACTGTTTTTT. Encoded protein: CASSGDAATNEKLFF.

The chain has TRBV5-1 and TRBJ2-1; D is uncertain. This CDR3 is built from 16 residues. Germline V CDR1 and CDR2: SGHRS, YFSETQ. Trimming left V 0 bases short and J 5 bases short, with 15 bases between. CDR3 nucleotide sequence: TGCGCCAGCAGCTTGGAAGGAGCCCGGCCGAACAATGAGCAGTTCTTC. Translation: CASSLEGARPNNEQFF.

A note on this clone: Within the sample, other DNA sequences also encode this same CDR3. V gene TRBV4-3 combines with J gene TRBJ2-3; D is perhaps TRBD1 (5 bases). The germline CDR1 and CDR2 sequences are LGHNA and YSLEER. The V end lost 1 base, the J end lost 1 base, and 9 bases lay between the germline ends. The CDR3 has 15 amino acids. The CDR3 DNA reads as TGCGCCAGCAGCCAAGTGGTCAGGGGCACAGATACGCAGTATTTT. Residues: CASSQVVRGTDTQYF.

The chain is built from TRBV30 and TRBJ1-5; 7 nucleotides align to TRBD1. Germline loops: CDR1 GTSNPN, CDR2 SVGIG (reference sequence). The CDR3 consists of 16 residues. V shed 2 bases and J 6 bases; nucleotides not matched to a gene: 13. The CDR3 here is CAWSLGTGVEAQPQHF. The DNA for the CDR3 is TGTGCCTGGAGTCTGGGCACAGGGGTGGAGGCTCAGCCCCAGCATTTT.

The rearrangement uses TRBV6-5 and TRBJ1-2, with a weak D call TRBD1 (5 bases). This CDR3 is 14 amino acids long. Germline V CDR1 and CDR2: MNHEY, SVGAGI. V was pared by 0 bases and J by 8 bases, with 13 bases between. The DNA for the CDR3 is TGTGCCAGCAGTTACTCATCGGCAGGGAGCGGCTACACCTTC. Protein product: CASSYSSAGSGYTF.

The J gene is TRBJ1-5, the V gene TRBV16; D is unresolved. This CDR3 has 14 residues. Germline assignment: CDR1 KGHSY and CDR2 FQNENV. Trimming left V 1 base short and J 3 bases short, with 7 bases between. CDR3 in DNA: TGTGCCAGCAGCCAATACCGTTCCAATCAGCCCCAGCATTTT. This encodes CASSQYRSNQPQHF.

V and J are TRBV4-3 and TRBJ2-7, with D maybe TRBD1 (7 bases). Trimming removed 3 bases from V and 2 bases from J, with 14 bases in between. This CDR3 spans 15 amino acids. Looked up from germline, CDR1 is LGHNA and CDR2 is YSLEER. In nucleotides, the CDR3 is TGCGCCAGCAGCCATTGGGCAGGGGGGCCCTACGAGCAGTACTTC. It codes for CASSHWAGGPYEQYF.

The chain combines TRBV11-2 with TRBJ2-5; 8 nucleotides align to TRBD1. The better agreement between TRBJ2-7 and the DNA end casts doubt on the J call. Germline V CDR1 and CDR2: SGHAT, FQNNGV. This CDR3 region has 17 residues. DNA for the CDR3: TGTGCCAGCAGCTTAGTCGGACAGGGAACACGGGACTACGAGCAGTACTTC. Translated: CASSLVGQGTRDYEQYF.

This clone has only a few counts. The genes are TRBV29-1 and TRBJ2-3, with 8 bases matching TRBD2. V lost 2 bases to trimming and J lost 14 bases; unmatched junction nucleotides: 15. This CDR3 contains 14 residues. Germline values: CDR1 SQVTM, CDR2 ANQGSEA. This CDR3 is CSVEFETSARRPYF. In DNA, the CDR3 is TGCAGCGTTGAATTTGAGACTAGCGCCAGACGCCCGTATTTT.

The genes are TRBV5-1 and TRBJ2-5; 11 nucleotides line up with TRBD2. Germline V gives CDR1 SGHRS, CDR2 YFSETQ. The V segment lost 0 bases and the J segment 4 bases; nucleotides outside the gene matches: 5. CDR3 length equals 16 residues. The CDR3 DNA sequence: TGCGCCAGCAGCTTGGATCTAGCGGGGGGTCGAGAGACCCAGTACTTC. As protein: CASSLDLAGGRETQYF.

This clone turned up a few times. The V and J genes are TRBV7-9 and TRBJ1-5; 8 bases align to TRBD1. V trimming: 4 bases; J trimming: 5 bases; junction bases outside the gene matches: 4. Germline V lookup: CDR1 SEHNR, CDR2 FQNEAQ (reference sequence). The CDR3 spans 14 residues. The CDR3 loop reads CASSSDREYQPQHF. The CDR3 coding sequence is TGTGCCAGCAGCTCGGACAGGGAATATCAGCCCCAGCATTTT.